The 17 T cell receptor beta chains below come from one sample, sequenced in a study of monozygotic twins with inflammatory bowel disease (dated by TCRdb to about 2019). Receptor amplification or capture employed 5' RACE. The reads were generated on an Illumina HiSeq 2500. Each entry corresponds to one CDR3 protein sequence from reads that TCRdb reprocessed, and DNA is not given. The sample table includes approximately 85,000 distinct CDR3 sequences. The ten largest clones capture approximately 7.4% of the sample. What was sequenced was blood. The receptors stem from a human donor with ulcerative colitis or Crohn's disease, or a healthy co-twin of an affected twin (not recorded which).

The chain has TRBV19 and TRBJ2-3; lacking DNA, the TRBD1 call made by TCRdb goes unchecked. Germline CDR1 reads LNHDA; CDR2 reads SQIVND (reference sequence). The CDR3 totals 14 residues. This chain's CDR3 is CASARGSSTDTQYF.

The chain uses TRBV20-1 and TRBJ2-3; TCRdb names TRBD2, which stays unverified in the absence of DNA. This CDR3 contains 18 residues. Per the germline V gene, CDR1 is DFQATT and CDR2 is SNEGSKA (reference sequence). The CDR3: CSARVVGLAGTSTDTQYF.

The V gene is TRBV9, the J gene TRBJ2-5; TCRdb's D call, TRBD1, is unchecked because there is no DNA. This CDR3 region has 16 residues. The V gene's germline CDR1 is SGDLS and CDR2 YYNGEE. CDR3 sequence reads: CASSPRIWTGTENQYF.

The CDR3 region is CASSDPEYNQPQHF. This chain connects TRBV7-8 to TRBJ1-5. The CDR3 sequence is 14 residues long. Germline V lookup: CDR1 SGHVS, CDR2 FQNEAQ.

The chain employs TRBV18 and TRBJ1-4. Germline CDR1 reads KGHSH; CDR2 reads LQKENI. This CDR3 spans 16 amino acids. This CDR3 reads CASSPSGGRFGEKLFF.

V and J are TRBV7-6 and TRBJ2-5; absent DNA, TCRdb's TRBD1 call cannot be checked. Germline V gives CDR1 SGHVS, CDR2 FNYEAQ. The CDR3 is 15 amino acids. The CDR3 is CASSPRQGFGETQYF. Full variable domain (outside the CDR3, taken from reference TRBV7-6 and TRBJ2-5): GAGVSQSPRYKVTKRGQDVALRCDPISGHVSLYWYRQALGQGPEFLTYFNYEAQQDKSGLPNDRFSAERPEGSISTLTIQRTEQRDSAMYRCASSPRQGFGETQYFGPGTRLLVL.

Here the CDR3 reads CASSDPERQGKNMNTEAFF. The J gene is TRBJ1-1, the V gene TRBV6-4; TCRdb designates TRBD1, a call that cannot be tested without DNA. CDR1 is MRHNA, CDR2 SNTAGT, per germline. This CDR3 has 19 residues.

This chain connects TRBV20-1 to TRBJ2-3; TCRdb outputs TRBD1, but without DNA this stays unchecked. CDR3 length: 13 amino acids. Germline CDR1 reads DFQATT; CDR2 reads SNEGSKA (reference sequence). The chain's CDR3 is CSAIAGGGDTQYF.

V is TRBV20-1 and J is TRBJ1-2; TCRdb indicates TRBD1, and absent DNA this call remains unverified. The CDR3 length is 11 residues. Germline V gives CDR1 DFQATT, CDR2 SNEGSKA (reference sequence). The CDR3 reads CITGGSYGYTF.

V and J are TRBV7-2 and TRBJ2-1. CDR1 is SGHTA, CDR2 FQGNSA, per germline. CDR3 size: 15 residues. The CDR3 region is CASRETGSSYNEQFF.

J is TRBJ2-5 and V is TRBV4-2; TCRdb picks TRBD2, but there is no DNA to check that call. Germline V gene data show CDR1 as LGHNA and CDR2 as YNFKEQ. This CDR3 contains 15 residues. The CDR3 spells CASSQRTSGIQTQYF.

This chain uses TRBV10-3 with TRBJ1-5. This CDR3 contains 17 residues. Per the germline V gene, CDR1 is ENHRY and CDR2 is SYGVKD. Here the CDR3 reads CAISESTRVGYNQPQHF.

The gene calls are TRBV11-3 and TRBJ2-1. CDR1 is SGHNT, CDR2 YENEEA, per germline. The CDR3 consists of 11 residues. The CDR3 loop reads CASGLDGEQFF.

The CDR3 protein is CSASQRGGDTGELFF. This chain joins TRBV20-1 and TRBJ2-2; TCRdb picks TRBD2, but there is no DNA to check that call. Germline V lookup: CDR1 DFQATT, CDR2 SNEGSKA (reference sequence). CDR3 size: 15 residues.

The chain joins TRBV3-1 to TRBJ2-3; TCRdb lists TRBD1, though no DNA is available to test this call. The CDR3 is made up of 19 amino acids. From germline, CDR1 is LGHDT and CDR2 YNNKEL (reference sequence). CDR3: CASSQDRSPRWGLTDTQYF.

The chain carries TRBV12-3 or TRBV12-4 and TRBJ2-5. The CDR3 length is 14 residues. The CDR3 is CASSLQGHQETQYF.

The rearrangement uses TRBV24-1 and TRBJ2-2; without DNA, the TCRdb call of TRBD2 cannot be checked. Germline V gene sequence: CDR1 KGHDR, CDR2 SFDVKD. CDR3 length: 16 residues. The CDR3 here is CATSDTSGGRTGELFF.